What follows are 22 T cell receptor beta chains derived from one specimen sequenced in a study of cytomegalovirus exposure and HLA in healthy donors (TCRdb year 2017). Library construction relied on the immunoSEQ multiplex PCR assay. The multiplex PCR relied on a mix of 60 forward primers for TCR Vbeta segments and 13 reverse primers for TCR Jbeta segments. TCRdb retrieved this table from immuneACCESS and kept in-frame rearrangements only. Not all clones are present; in checked studies, unresolved V genes account for under half, and no reason is known for the remainder. In this sample the table shows over 80,000 clones, approximately 80% of which occur a single time. The biggest ten clones account for 16% of the sample. What was sequenced was PBMCs. These receptors were taken from a man in his 60s in good health and CMV-seropositive.

The chain recombines TRBV27 with TRBJ2-4, with 10 nucleotides matching TRBD1. The germline V gene encodes CDR1 MNHEY and CDR2 SMNVEV (reference sequence). After removal of 7 bases from V and 0 bases from J, the junction contained 6 bases not matched to a gene. CDR3 length: 16 residues. DNA of the CDR3: TGTGCCAGCATGGCGGGGACAGGGGTAGCCAAAAACATTCAGTACTTC. Translating it yields CASMAGTGVAKNIQYF.

V usage is TRBV7-6 and J usage is TRBJ2-1; D is possibly TRBD2 (9 bases). The CDR3 is made up of 16 amino acids. The V and J ends lost 5 bases and 5 bases respectively, with 19 bases between them. Germline V lookup: CDR1 SGHVS, CDR2 FNYEAQ. The CDR3 region is CASSPQGGTSHNEQFF. CDR3 sequence (DNA): TGTGCCAGCAGCCCACAGGGGGGGACTAGCCACAATGAGCAGTTCTTC.

The chain is built from TRBV4-3 and TRBJ1-6, with 8 bases identical to TRBD1. The germline gives CDR1 LGHNA, CDR2 YSLEER. The V gene end was trimmed by 7 bases and the J gene end by 8 bases; junction bases not matched to a gene: 10. The CDR3 runs 15 residues. CDR3 DNA: TGCGCCAGCACCCTAGGGACAGGAGGGGATTCACCCCTCCACTTT. This encodes CASTLGTGGDSPLHF.

The V and J genes are TRBV5-1 and TRBJ1-2; TRBD1 might be the D (5 bases). Germline lookup yields CDR1 SGHRS and CDR2 YFSETQ. Trimming removed 4 bases from V and 5 bases from J, with 12 bases in between. The CDR3 contains 13 residues. The CDR3 is CASSPGQSYGYTF. In DNA, the CDR3 is TGCGCCAGCAGCCCCGGACAATCGTATGGCTACACCTTC.

The chain recombines TRBV2 with TRBJ1-2; a weak D match, TRBD1 (6 bases). CDR3 length: 13 residues. Germline V gives CDR1 SNHLY, CDR2 FYNNEI. Trimming took off 4 bases at V and 5 bases at J, with 11 bases between the two ends. CDR3 residues: CASSGNREYGYTF. In DNA, the CDR3 is TGTGCCAGCAGTGGTAACAGGGAGTATGGCTACACCTTC.

The V call is TRBV28, the J call TRBJ1-2, with a possible D match to TRBD1 (5 bases). Trimming stripped 4 bases from V and 8 bases from J, with 8 bases between. This CDR3 has 11 residues. CDR1 and CDR2 (germline): MDHEN, SYDVKM. The chain's CDR3 is CASSSRVGYTF. The CDR3 bases are TGTGCCAGCAGTTCCAGGGTCGGCTACACCTTC.

V and J are TRBV2 and TRBJ1-5, with a weak D call TRBD1 (6 bases). Germline loops: CDR1 SNHLY, CDR2 FYNNEI. CDR3 length: 15 amino acids. V was pared by 4 bases and J by 4 bases, with 14 bases between. CDR3 in amino acids: CASSVGTLQNQPQHF. As DNA, the CDR3 is TGTGCCAGCAGTGTGGGGACACTTCAAAATCAGCCCCAGCATTTT.

This sequence joins TRBV27 and TRBJ2-6; D is uncertain. From germline, CDR1 is MNHEY and CDR2 SMNVEV (reference sequence). The CDR3 is made up of 18 amino acids. The V gene lost 7 bases and the J gene lost 2 bases, with 21 bases spanning the gap. CDR3 region: CASNKGRLRNPGANVLTF. The CDR3 coding sequence is TGTGCCAGCAATAAAGGCAGGTTGCGTAACCCTGGGGCCAACGTCCTGACTTTC.

The gene calls are TRBV6-5 and TRBJ1-2; the D gene is possibly TRBD1 (5 bases). The V and J ends lost 2 bases and 0 bases respectively, with 10 bases between them. The CDR3 is made up of 15 amino acids. Per germline, CDR1 MNHEY and CDR2 SVGAGI. The CDR3 spells CASSYGRGANYGYTF. The CDR3 DNA reads TGTGCCAGCAGTTACGGTCGGGGGGCTAACTATGGCTACACCTTC.

J is TRBJ2-1 and V is TRBV2; 9 bases align to TRBD1. The CDR3 covers 13 residues. Germline V gene sequence: CDR1 SNHLY, CDR2 FYNNEI. V trimming: 10 bases; J trimming: 8 bases; junction bases outside the gene matches: 9. CDR3 in amino acids: CAKSRDRAYEQFF. The CDR3 DNA is TGTGCCAAAAGCCGGGACAGGGCCTATGAGCAGTTCTTC.

CDR3 bases: TGCGCCAGCAGCCAATCCGGGACTAGCGGGGGGGCACCCTACAATGAGCAGTTCTTC. Encoded protein: CASSQSGTSGGAPYNEQFF. The chain uses TRBV4-1 and TRBJ2-1; 16 nucleotides match TRBD2. In germline, CDR1 is MGHRA, CDR2 YSYEKL. With 2 bases clipped from V and 2 bases from J, the junction kept 6 bases outside the gene matches. This CDR3 region has 19 residues.

The rearrangement uses TRBV19 and TRBJ2-7; weak D call: TRBD2 (6 bases). CDR3 size: 13 residues. The germline V gene encodes CDR1 LNHDA and CDR2 SQIVND (reference sequence). V lost 6 bases and J lost 2, with 11 bases in between. The CDR3 bases are TGTGCCAGTAGGGGTCGCGGGACCTACGAGCAGTACTTC. Translated: CASRGRGTYEQYF.

The chain joins TRBV18 to TRBJ1-4; tentative D call: TRBD1 (5 bases). The V and J ends lost 1 base and 8 bases respectively, with 14 bases between them. The CDR3 is 15 amino acids. The V gene's germline CDR1 is KGHSH and CDR2 LQKENI. This CDR3 is CASSPRGQGREKLFF. The CDR3 region has the DNA TGTGCCAGCTCACCACGCGGTCAGGGTCGGGAAAAACTGTTTTTT.

This rearrangement joins TRBV30 to TRBJ2-2; tentatively, D is TRBD1 (5 bases). Germline V gene sequence: CDR1 GTSNPN, CDR2 SVGIG (reference sequence). V lost 0 bases, J lost 6 bases, and 5 bases lay in between. The CDR3 length is 12 residues. The CDR3 DNA reads as TGTGCCTGGAGTGTAGGGGCCGGGGAGCTGTTTTTT. Translated: CAWSVGAGELFF.

V gene TRBV15 combines with J gene TRBJ1-5, with a possible D match to TRBD1 (5 bases). CDR1 and CDR2 from the germline V gene are LNHNV and YYDKDF (reference sequence). There are 12 residues in the CDR3. V dropped 3 bases and J dropped 9 bases, with 9 bases sitting between them. CDR3 bases: TGTGCCACCAGCAGGGGGGGAGGGCCCCAGCATTTT. It specifies CATSRGGGPQHF.

The rearrangement uses TRBV7-6 and TRBJ1-3; TRBD1 aligns across 8 bases. The CDR3 runs to 17 residues. The germline CDR1 and CDR2 sequences are SGHVS and FNYEAQ. V dropped 5 bases and J dropped 0; count of bases not matched to a gene: 9. CDR3 residues: CASSETGAIISGNTIYF. The CDR3 region has the DNA TGTGCCAGCAGCGAGACAGGGGCCATCATCTCTGGAAACACCATATATTTT.

CDR3 bases: TGTGCCAGTAGTAAGCTACAGGGTGGCTCCTACGAGCAGTACTTC. Translating it yields CASSKLQGGSYEQYF. The rearrangement joins TRBV19 to TRBJ2-7, with D perhaps TRBD1 (6 bases). The CDR3 sequence is 15 residues long. The germline V gene has CDR1 LNHDA and CDR2 SQIVND (reference sequence). With 4 bases removed from V and 0 bases from J, the gap between germline ends came to 13 bases.

This clone has only one observation. V is TRBV5-1 and J is TRBJ1-2; 8 nucleotides line up with TRBD1. The junction had 10 bases not matched to a gene; V was cut back by 2 bases and J by 4 bases. Germline V gene sequence: CDR1 SGHRS, CDR2 YFSETQ. CDR3 length: 16 residues. CDR3 region: CASSLSPRGQVYGYTF. The CDR3 DNA follows: TGCGCCAGCAGCTTATCCCCCAGGGGGCAGGTCTATGGCTACACCTTC.

This sequence joins TRBV4-2 and TRBJ2-2, with TRBD2 identical over 7 bases. The germline V gene has CDR1 LGHNA and CDR2 YNFKEQ. Unmatched junction bases numbered 5, after V lost 2 bases and J lost 2 bases. The CDR3 is made up of 16 amino acids. The CDR3 DNA reads TGTGCCAGCAGCCAACGGGGGGTTGGTAACACCGGGGAGCTGTTTTTT. Its translation: CASSQRGVGNTGELFF.

The chain joins TRBV9 to TRBJ2-7, with D perhaps matching TRBD2 (5 bases). The V end was cut by 1 base, the J end by 3 bases, with 11 bases between. The CDR3 extends over 14 amino acids. Looked up from germline, CDR1 is SGDLS and CDR2 is YYNGEE. CDR3 sequence reads: CASSVSPSSYEQYF. Here the CDR3 DNA reads TGTGCCAGCAGCGTAAGCCCTAGCAGCTACGAGCAGTACTTC.

This rearrangement joins TRBV7-9 to TRBJ2-3; TRBD2 might be the D (6 bases). Germline V lookup: CDR1 SEHNR, CDR2 FQNEAQ (reference sequence). CDR3 length equals 13 residues. The V end lost 5 bases, the J end lost 13 bases, and 19 bases lay between the germline ends. The DNA of the CDR3 is TGTGCCAGCAGCCTCGCGGGGACCCCCTCGGAGTATTTT. This translates into CASSLAGTPSEYF.

The chain recombines TRBV5-1 with TRBJ2-3, with D unresolved. Germline CDR1 and CDR2: SGHRS and YFSETQ. V was shortened by 0 bases and J by 5 bases, with 10 bases between the two germline ends. This CDR3 is 14 amino acids long. The CDR3 spells CASSLEASVDTQYF. The CDR3 DNA reads as TGCGCCAGCAGCTTGGAGGCAAGCGTAGATACGCAGTATTTT.